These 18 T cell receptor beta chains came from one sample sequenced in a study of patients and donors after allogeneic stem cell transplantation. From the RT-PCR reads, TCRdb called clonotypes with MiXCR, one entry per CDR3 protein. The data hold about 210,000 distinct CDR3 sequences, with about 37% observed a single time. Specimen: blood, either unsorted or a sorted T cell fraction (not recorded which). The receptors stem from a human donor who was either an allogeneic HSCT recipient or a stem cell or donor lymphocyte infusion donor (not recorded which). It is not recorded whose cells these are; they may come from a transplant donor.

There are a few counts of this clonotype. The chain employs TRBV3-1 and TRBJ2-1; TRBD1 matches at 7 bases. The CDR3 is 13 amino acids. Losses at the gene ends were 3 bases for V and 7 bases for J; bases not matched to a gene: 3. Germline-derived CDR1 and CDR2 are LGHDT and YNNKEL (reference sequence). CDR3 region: CASSHRGRNEQFF. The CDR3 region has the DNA TGTGCCAGCAGCCATAGGGGGCGAAATGAGCAGTTCTTC.

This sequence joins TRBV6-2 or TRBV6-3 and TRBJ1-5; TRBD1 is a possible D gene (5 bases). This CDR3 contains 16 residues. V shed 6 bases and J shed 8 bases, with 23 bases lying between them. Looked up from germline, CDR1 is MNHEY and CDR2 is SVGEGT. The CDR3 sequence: CASSPLLRVIIKPQHF. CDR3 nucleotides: TGTGCCAGCAGCCCCCTGCTCAGGGTCATCATCAAGCCCCAGCATTTT.

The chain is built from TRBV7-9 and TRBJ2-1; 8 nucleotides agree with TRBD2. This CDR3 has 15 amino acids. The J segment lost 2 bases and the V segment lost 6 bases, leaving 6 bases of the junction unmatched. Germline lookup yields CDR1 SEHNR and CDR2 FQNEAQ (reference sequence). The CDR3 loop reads CASRPPSGPYNEQFF. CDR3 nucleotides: TGTGCCAGCAGGCCTCCTAGCGGGCCCTACAATGAGCAGTTCTTC.

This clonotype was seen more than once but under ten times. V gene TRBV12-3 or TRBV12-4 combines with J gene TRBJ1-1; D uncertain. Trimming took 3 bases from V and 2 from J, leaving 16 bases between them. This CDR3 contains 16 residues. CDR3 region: CASSFGRRILNTEAFF. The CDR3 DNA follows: TGTGCCAGCAGTTTCGGACGGAGGATACTCAACACTGAAGCTTTCTTT.

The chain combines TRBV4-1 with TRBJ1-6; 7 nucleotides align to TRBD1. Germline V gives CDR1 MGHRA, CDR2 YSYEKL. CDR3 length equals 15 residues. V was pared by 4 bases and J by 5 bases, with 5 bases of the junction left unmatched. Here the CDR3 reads CASSRTGTDNSPLHF. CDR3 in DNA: TGCGCCAGCAGCCGTACCGGGACAGATAATTCACCCCTCCACTTT.

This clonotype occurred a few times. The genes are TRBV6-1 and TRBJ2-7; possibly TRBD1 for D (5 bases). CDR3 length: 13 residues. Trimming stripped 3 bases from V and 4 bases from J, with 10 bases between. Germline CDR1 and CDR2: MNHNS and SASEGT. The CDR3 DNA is TGTGCCAGCAGTGACTGGCAGGGTTACGAGCAGTACTTC. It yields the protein CASSDWQGYEQYF.

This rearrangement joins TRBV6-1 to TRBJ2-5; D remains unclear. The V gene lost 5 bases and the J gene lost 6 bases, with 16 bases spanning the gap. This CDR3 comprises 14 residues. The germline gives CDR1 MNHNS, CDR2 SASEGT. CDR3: CASSPGPTGQTQYF. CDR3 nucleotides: TGTGCCAGCAGTCCTGGTCCCACCGGGCAGACCCAGTACTTC.

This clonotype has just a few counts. CDR3 region: CSARGTVDGYTF. The DNA for the CDR3 is TGCAGTGCTAGGGGGACAGTGGATGGCTACACCTTC. This chain connects TRBV20-1 to TRBJ1-2; 7 nucleotides agree with TRBD1. This CDR3 is built from 12 residues. Germline V gene sequence: CDR1 DFQATT, CDR2 SNEGSKA (reference sequence). V gave up 3 bases and J gave up 6 bases; unmatched junction bases: 4.

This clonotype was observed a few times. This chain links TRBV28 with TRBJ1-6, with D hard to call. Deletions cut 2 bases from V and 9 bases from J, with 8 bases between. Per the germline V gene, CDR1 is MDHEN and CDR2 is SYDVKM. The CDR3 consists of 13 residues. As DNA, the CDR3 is TGTGCCAGCAGTTTACGGGCTGCTTCACCCCTCCACTTT. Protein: CASSLRAASPLHF.

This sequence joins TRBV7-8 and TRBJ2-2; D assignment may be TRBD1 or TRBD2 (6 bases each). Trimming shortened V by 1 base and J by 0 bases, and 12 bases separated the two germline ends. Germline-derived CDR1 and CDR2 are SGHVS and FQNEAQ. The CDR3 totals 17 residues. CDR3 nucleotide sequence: TGTGCCAGCAGCTTAGAGGGGGGCCTCGCGAACACCGGGGAGCTGTTTTTT. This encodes CASSLEGGLANTGELFF.

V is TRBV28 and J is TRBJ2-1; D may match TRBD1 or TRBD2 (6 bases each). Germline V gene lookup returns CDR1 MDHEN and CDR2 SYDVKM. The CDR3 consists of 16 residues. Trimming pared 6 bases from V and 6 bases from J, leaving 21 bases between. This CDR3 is CASRIRRGRAANEQFF. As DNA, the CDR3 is TGTGCCAGCAGAATAAGACGGGGGCGGGCCGCCAATGAGCAGTTCTTC.

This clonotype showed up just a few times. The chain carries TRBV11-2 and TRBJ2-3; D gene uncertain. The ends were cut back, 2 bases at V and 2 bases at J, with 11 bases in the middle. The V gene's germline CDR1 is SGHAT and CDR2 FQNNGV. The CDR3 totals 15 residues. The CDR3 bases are TGTGCCAGCAGCTTAAGAGGCCATTTCACAGATACGCAGTATTTT. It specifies CASSLRGHFTDTQYF.

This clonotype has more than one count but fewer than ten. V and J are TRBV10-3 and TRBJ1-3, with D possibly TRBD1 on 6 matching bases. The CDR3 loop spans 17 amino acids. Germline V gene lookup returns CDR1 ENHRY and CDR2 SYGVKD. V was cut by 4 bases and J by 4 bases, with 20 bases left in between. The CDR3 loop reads CAISALEMSRGGNTIYF. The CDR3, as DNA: TGTGCCATCAGTGCCCTAGAGATGAGCAGGGGAGGAAACACCATATATTTT.

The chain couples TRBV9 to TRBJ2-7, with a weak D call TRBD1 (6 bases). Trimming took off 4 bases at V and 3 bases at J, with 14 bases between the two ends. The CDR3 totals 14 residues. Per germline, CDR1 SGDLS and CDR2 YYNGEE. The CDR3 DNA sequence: TGTGCCAGCAGCTCACAGATAGGGGGCTACGAGCAGTACTTC. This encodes CASSSQIGGYEQYF.

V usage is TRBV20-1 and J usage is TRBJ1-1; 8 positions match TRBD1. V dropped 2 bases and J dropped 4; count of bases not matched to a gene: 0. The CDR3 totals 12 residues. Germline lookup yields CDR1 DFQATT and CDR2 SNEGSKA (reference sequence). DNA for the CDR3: TGCAGTGCTAGAACAGGGGGCACTGAAGCTTTCTTT. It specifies CSARTGGTEAFF.

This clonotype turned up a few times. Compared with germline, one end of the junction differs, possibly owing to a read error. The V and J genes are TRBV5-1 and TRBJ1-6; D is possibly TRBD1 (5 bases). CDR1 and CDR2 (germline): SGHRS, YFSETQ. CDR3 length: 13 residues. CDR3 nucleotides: TGCGCCAGCAGCCTAGGGGATAACTCACCCCTCCACTTT. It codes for CASSLGDNSPLHF.

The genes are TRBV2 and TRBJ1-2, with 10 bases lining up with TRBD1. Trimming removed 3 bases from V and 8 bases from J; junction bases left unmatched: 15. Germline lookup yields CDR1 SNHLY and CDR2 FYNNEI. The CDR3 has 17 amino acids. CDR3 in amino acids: CASSDTVAGTGVKGYTF. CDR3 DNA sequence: TGTGCCAGCAGTGACACAGTAGCCGGGACAGGGGTTAAGGGCTACACCTTC. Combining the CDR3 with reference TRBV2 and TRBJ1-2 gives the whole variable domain EPEVTQTPSHQVTQMGQEVILRCVPISNHLYFYWYRQILGQKVEFLVSFYNNEISEKSEIFDDQFSVERPDGSNFTLKIRSTKLEDSAMYFCASSDTVAGTGVKGYTFGSGTRLTVV.

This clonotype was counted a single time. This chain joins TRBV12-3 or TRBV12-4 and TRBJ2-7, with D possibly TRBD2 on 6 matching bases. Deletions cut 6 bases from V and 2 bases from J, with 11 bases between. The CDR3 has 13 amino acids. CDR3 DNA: TGTGCCAGCAGCTCAGCTAGCGCCTACGAGCAGTACTTC. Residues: CASSSASAYEQYF.